This T cell receptor beta chain derives from a study of CD8 T cells in ankylosing spondylitis. In making TCR beta libraries, quantitative 5'-RACE with molecular barcodes was used. TCRdb analysed the 5' RACE reads with MiXCR anew, one entry per CDR3 protein. The sample has about 510,000 distinct CDR3 sequences, roughly 5.3% seen once. As to this clonotype: Its cognate antigen is unknown.

The study's findings and limits: A TCR beta motif of 7 to 9 highly homologous variants seemed to mark ankylosing spondylitis blood. Certain motif variants had earlier been reported in reactive arthritis synovial fluid and blood.

Sequenced input: blood, either unsorted or a sorted T cell fraction (not recorded which). The clonotype comes from a male donor with ankylosing spondylitis.

The CDR3 DNA follows: TGTGCCAGCAGTTACTCCGGGACAGGGGGCGCGGCAACTAATGAAAAACTGTTTTTT. Translated: CASSYSGTGGAATNEKLFF. V gene TRBV6-5 combines with J gene TRBJ1-4; 12 nucleotides match TRBD1. After removal of 0 bases from V and 0 bases from J, the junction contained 5 bases not matched to a gene. Germline values: CDR1 MNHEY, CDR2 SVGAGI. This CDR3 has 19 amino acids.